A selection of T cell receptor beta chains follows, all from one sample in a study of chemoradiotherapy in HPV16-positive cancers. Some clones are missing from TCRdb's copy, which holds only in-frame ones; the method was immunoSEQ multiplex PCR. The sample has several thousand clones, more than 80% seen once; the top ten hold 9%. Sequences were derived from tumor tissue, sampled from a patient who underwent chemoradiotherapy. The receptors here all came from a human donor with HPV-associated anogenital cancer. Each CDR3 is given with its conserved first and last residue. A D gene is named only where the DNA matches it firmly. Rows give clone size only sometimes, using once, few, many, or a class for an expanded clone.

v_call	d_call	j_call	clone_size	cdr3_nt	cdr3_aa
TRBV27	NA	TRBJ2-2	NA	TGTGCCAGCAGTTTAGGTCCCGCCGGGGAGCTGTTTTTT	CASSLGPAGELFF
TRBV5-1	TRBD1	TRBJ1-1	NA	TGCGCCAGCGCCCAATCAGGGGGTGGGACTGAAGCTTTCTTT	CASAQSGGGTEAFF
TRBV27	NA	TRBJ1-1	NA	TGTGCCAGCAGTTTATCGGGACGGAGTGAAGCTTTCTTT	CASSLSGRSEAFF
TRBV7-3	TRBD2	TRBJ2-1	NA	TGTGCCAGCAGCCCCCAGATCGTAGCGGGCAATGAGCAGTTCTTC	CASSPQIVAGNEQFF
TRBV13	NA	TRBJ1-4	NA	TGTGCCAGCAGCGATTACAGGACGGGTTTTGAAAAACTGTTTTTT	CASSDYRTGFEKLFF
TRBV7-9	NA	TRBJ1-1	NA	TGTGCCAGCAGATCGGGTCCGGAGAATGAAGCTTTCTTT	CASRSGPENEAFF
TRBV29-1	NA	TRBJ2-1	NA	TGCAGCCCCGGGGAGTCCGGGACGTTTAATAGCCGGGCGTACAATGAGCAGTTCTTC	CSPGESGTFNSRAYNEQFF
TRBV2	TRBD1	TRBJ1-3	NA	TGTGCCAGCAGCCGGGACAGGGCAGGAATCTCCGGAAACACCATATATTTT	CASSRDRAGISGNTIYF
TRBV9	TRBD2	TRBJ2-3	NA	TGTGCCAGCAGCGTGGTTCTAGCGGGAGGTGTAGATACGCAGTATTTT	CASSVVLAGGVDTQYF
TRBV6-5	TRBD1	TRBJ2-3	NA	TGTGCCAGCTTAGACAGGGGGCTCACAGATACGCAGTATTTT	CASLDRGLTDTQYF
TRBV10-2	NA	TRBJ2-3	NA	TGCGCCAGCCTGTGGCGGGGTGGGGCCACAGATACGCAGTATTTT	CASLWRGGATDTQYF
TRBV28	NA	TRBJ2-1	NA	TGTGCCAGCAGTTTCCGGGGGGCAGGCGACAATGAGCAGTTCTTC	CASSFRGAGDNEQFF
TRBV5-6	NA	TRBJ1-3	once	TGTGCCAGCAGCTTGTCTTACGGAAACACCATATATTTT	CASSLSYGNTIYF
TRBV5-6	NA	TRBJ1-6	NA	TGTGCCAGCAGCTTGTCCCCAGGGAGCTCCTATAATTCACCCCTCCACTTT	CASSLSPGSSYNSPLHF
TRBV5-1	NA	TRBJ1-3	NA	TGCGCCAGCAGCTCCGGACGAGGATTAAACACCATATATTTT	CASSSGRGLNTIYF
TRBV7-2	TRBD1	TRBJ1-2	NA	TGTGCCAGCAGCTTATCGCAGACAGGGGGGAGGAATGGCTACACCTTC	CASSLSQTGGRNGYTF
TRBV5-1	TRBD2	TRBJ2-7	NA	TGCGCCAGCAGCTTGGGGTCTAGCGGGAGGGACGAGCAGTACTTC	CASSLGSSGRDEQYF
TRBV30	NA	TRBJ1-2	NA	TGTGCCTGGAGGGGCCGTAGCTATGGCTACACCTTC	CAWRGRSYGYTF
TRBV11-3	NA	TRBJ2-5	NA	TGTGCCAGCAGCGACTCAGTAGCGGAACAAGAGACCCAGTACTTC	CASSDSVAEQETQYF
TRBV5-6	NA	TRBJ2-3	NA	TGTGCCAGCAGCTTGTGGATGGGGGCCCCAGATACGCAGTATTTT	CASSLWMGAPDTQYF